This TCR beta chain was sequenced in a study of T cells in Graves' hyperthyroidism and ophthalmopathy. Those with hyperthyroidism were 18 to 65 years old, newly diagnosed, and ill for under 2 months. PBMCs were derived from about 9.1 ml fresh peripheral blood. Researchers amplified the TCR beta CDR3 regions from RNA transcripts. When the TCR CDR3 underwent first-round RT-PCR, the HTBI primer set was used. TCRdb fed the multiplex PCR reads into MiXCR, producing one record per CDR3 protein. The sample has around 290,000 distinct CDR3 sequences; roughly 15% are singletons. Overall study findings and caveats: Blood held most thyroid clonotypes expanded above 0.001 frequency. Separation of ophthalmopathy from stable hyperthyroidism was achieved by a 13 V-J model.

Concerning this clonotype itself: The target antigen is unknown.

Looked up from germline, CDR1 is KGHSH and CDR2 is LQKENI. V shed 5 bases and J shed 2 bases, with 15 bases lying between them. CDR3 length: 16 amino acids. V usage is TRBV18 and J usage is TRBJ1-4; D remains unclear. The sample taken for sequencing was blood. This clonotype originated in a woman aged 40 to 50 with Graves' hyperthyroidism. The CDR3: CASSEDGGITNEKLFF. The CDR3 nucleotides are TGTGCCAGCTCAGAGGACGGAGGGATCACTAATGAAAAACTGTTTTTT.